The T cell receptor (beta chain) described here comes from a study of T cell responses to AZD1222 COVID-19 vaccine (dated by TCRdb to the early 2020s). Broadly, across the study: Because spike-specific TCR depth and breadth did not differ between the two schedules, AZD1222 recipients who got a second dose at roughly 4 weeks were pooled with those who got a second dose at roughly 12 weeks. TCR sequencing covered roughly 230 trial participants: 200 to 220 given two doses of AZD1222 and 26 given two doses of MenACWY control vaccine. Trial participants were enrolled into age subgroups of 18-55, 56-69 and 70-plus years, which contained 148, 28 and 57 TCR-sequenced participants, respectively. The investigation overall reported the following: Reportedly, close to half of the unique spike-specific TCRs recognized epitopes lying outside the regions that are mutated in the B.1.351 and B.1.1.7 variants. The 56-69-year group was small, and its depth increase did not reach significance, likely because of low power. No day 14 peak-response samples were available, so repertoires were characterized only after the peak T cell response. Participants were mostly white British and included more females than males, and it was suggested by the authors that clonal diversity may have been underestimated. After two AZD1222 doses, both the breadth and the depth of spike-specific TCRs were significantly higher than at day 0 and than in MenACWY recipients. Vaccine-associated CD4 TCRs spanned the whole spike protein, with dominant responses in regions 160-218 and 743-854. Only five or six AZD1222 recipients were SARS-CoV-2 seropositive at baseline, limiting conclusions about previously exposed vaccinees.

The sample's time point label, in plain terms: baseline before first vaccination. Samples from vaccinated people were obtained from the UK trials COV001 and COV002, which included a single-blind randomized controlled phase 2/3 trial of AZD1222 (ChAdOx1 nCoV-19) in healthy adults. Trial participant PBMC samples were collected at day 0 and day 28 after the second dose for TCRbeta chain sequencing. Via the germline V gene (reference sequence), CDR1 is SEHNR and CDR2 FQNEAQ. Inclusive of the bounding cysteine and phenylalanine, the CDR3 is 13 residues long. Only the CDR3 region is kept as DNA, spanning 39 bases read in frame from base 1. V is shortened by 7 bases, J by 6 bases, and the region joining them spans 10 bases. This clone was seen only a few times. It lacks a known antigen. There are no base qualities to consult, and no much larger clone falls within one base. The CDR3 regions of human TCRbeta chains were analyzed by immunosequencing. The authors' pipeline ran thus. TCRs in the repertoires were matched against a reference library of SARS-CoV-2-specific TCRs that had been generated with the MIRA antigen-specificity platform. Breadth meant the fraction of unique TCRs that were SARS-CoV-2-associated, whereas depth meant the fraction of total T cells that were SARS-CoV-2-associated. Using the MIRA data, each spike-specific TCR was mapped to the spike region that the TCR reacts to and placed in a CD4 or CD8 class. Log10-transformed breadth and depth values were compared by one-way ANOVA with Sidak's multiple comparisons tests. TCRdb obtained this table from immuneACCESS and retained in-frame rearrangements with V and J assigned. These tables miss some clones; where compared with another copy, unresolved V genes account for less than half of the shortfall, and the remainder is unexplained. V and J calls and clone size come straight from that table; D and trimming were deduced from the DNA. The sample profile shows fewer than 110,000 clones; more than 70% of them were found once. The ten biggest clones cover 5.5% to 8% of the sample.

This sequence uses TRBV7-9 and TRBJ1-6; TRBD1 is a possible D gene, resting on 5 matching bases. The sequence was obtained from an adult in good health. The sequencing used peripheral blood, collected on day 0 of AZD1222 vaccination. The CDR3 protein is CASMSGSNSPLHF. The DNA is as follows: TGTGCCAGCATGTCAGGGAGTAATTCACCCCTCCACTTT.